Shown below are 7 T cell receptor beta chains from a single sample sequenced in a study of PD-1 blockade in classical Hodgkin lymphoma (dated by TCRdb to 2020 to 2021). Interpreted using the paper, the time point label stands for: cycle 2 day 1 (C2D1) of nivolumab. Every trial patient had relapsed after autologous stem cell transplantation, and cohorts A, B and C differed in prior brentuximab vedotin exposure. Libraries were constructed by the immunoSEQ multiplex PCR assay. TCRdb limited this immuneACCESS table to in-frame rearrangements with V and J called. A share of clones is missing; checked studies link under half to unresolved V genes, and the rest is unexplained. This sample comprises tens of thousands of clones, roughly nine tenths of them detected only once. In total, the top ten clones hold 9.5% to 12% of the sample. Specimen: peripheral blood mononuclear cells (PBMCs), collected before the second cycle of nivolumab. The source is a human donor with classical Hodgkin lymphoma.

The J gene is TRBJ2-1, the V gene TRBV7-8, with TRBD2 identical over 11 bases. Germline V gives CDR1 SGHVS, CDR2 FQNEAQ. The CDR3 has 17 amino acids. Trimming took 5 bases from V and 7 from J; bases not matched to a gene: 13. This CDR3 reads CASSPLIAGGPKNEQFF. The CDR3 nucleotides read TGTGCCAGCAGCCCGCTTATAGCGGGAGGGCCTAAGAATGAGCAGTTCTTC.

The genes are TRBV27 and TRBJ2-1, with D unclear. The V and J ends lost 5 bases and 7 bases respectively, with 15 bases between them. Germline values: CDR1 MNHEY, CDR2 SMNVEV (reference sequence). CDR3 size: 14 residues. For the CDR3, the DNA is TGTGCCAGCAGTCTCGAGGTGTTCGGGAATGAGCAGTTCTTC. It translates to CASSLEVFGNEQFF.

The CDR3 DNA sequence: TGTGCCAGCAGCTTAGGAAATCCCCCCTACGAGCAGTACTTC. Its translation: CASSLGNPPYEQYF. This sequence joins TRBV7-2 and TRBJ2-7; D uncertain. The CDR3 length is 14 residues. Trimming pared 1 base from V and 2 bases from J, leaving 9 bases between. Germline V lookup: CDR1 SGHTA, CDR2 FQGNSA. The full variable domain, its missing parts supplied by reference TRBV7-2 and TRBJ2-7, is GAGVSQSPSNKVTEKGKDVELRCDPISGHTALYWYRQSLGQGLEFLIYFQGNSAPDKSGLPSDRFSAERTGGSVSTLTIQRTQQEDSAVYLCASSLGNPPYEQYFGPGTRLTVT.

This chain connects TRBV14 to TRBJ1-6; D gene unclear. Germline V CDR1 and CDR2: SGHDN, FVKESK. Trimming removed 3 bases from V and 11 bases from J, with 14 bases in between. The CDR3 totals 14 residues. The CDR3 DNA reads as TGTGCCAGCAGCCACCAAGGACTACGGGCACCCCTCCACTTT. Protein product: CASSHQGLRAPLHF.

This chain uses TRBV6-5 with TRBJ1-4, with D hard to call. This CDR3 is 11 amino acids long. CDR1 is MNHEY, CDR2 SVGAGI, per germline. V shed 10 bases and J shed 8 bases, with 11 bases lying between them. CDR3 DNA: TGTGCCACCCGTTCCGGGGAAAAACTGTTTTTT. It codes for CATRSGEKLFF.

The chain uses TRBV27 and TRBJ2-7; perhaps TRBD2 as D (5 bases). The ends were cut back, 7 bases at V and 3 bases at J, with 19 bases in the middle. The CDR3 is 15 residues long. Germline V gene lookup returns CDR1 MNHEY and CDR2 SMNVEV (reference sequence). The CDR3 sequence is CASKGLGSTHYEQYF. The CDR3, as DNA: TGTGCCAGCAAGGGCTTAGGGAGCACCCACTACGAGCAGTACTTC.

J is TRBJ2-7 and V is TRBV7-6; 7 positions agree with TRBD1. Germline loops: CDR1 SGHVS, CDR2 FNYEAQ. V was clipped by 5 bases and J by 1 base; unmatched bases: 5. The CDR3 totals 14 residues. CDR3: CASSTGTASYEQYF. The DNA of the CDR3 is TGTGCCAGCAGCACCGGGACAGCATCCTACGAGCAGTACTTC.